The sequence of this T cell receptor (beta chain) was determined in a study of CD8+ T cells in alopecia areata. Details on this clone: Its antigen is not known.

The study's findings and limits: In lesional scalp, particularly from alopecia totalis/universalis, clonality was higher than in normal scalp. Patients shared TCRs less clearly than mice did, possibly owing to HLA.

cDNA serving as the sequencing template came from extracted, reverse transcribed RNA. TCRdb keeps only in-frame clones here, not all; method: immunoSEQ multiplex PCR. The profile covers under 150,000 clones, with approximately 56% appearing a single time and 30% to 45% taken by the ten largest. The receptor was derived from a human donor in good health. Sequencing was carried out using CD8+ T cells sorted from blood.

The CDR3 reads CSVEGFSTDTQYF. The CDR3 DNA is TGCAGCGTTGAGGGCTTTAGCACAGATACGCAGTATTTT. The chain is built from TRBV29-1 and TRBJ2-3; no clear D gene. The V and J ends lost 3 bases and 0 bases respectively, with 7 bases between them. This CDR3 spans 13 amino acids. CDR1 SQVTM and CDR2 ANQGSEA come from the germline V gene.